This T cell receptor (beta chain) was sequenced during a study of blood T cell repertoires in COVID-19. Germline V gene sequence: CDR1 MDHEN, CDR2 SYDVKM. The junction had 11 bases not matched to a gene; V was cut back by 6 bases and J by 5 bases. The CDR3 has 15 residues. Generated by immunoSEQ multiplex PCR, the TCRdb table keeps only in-frame clones and is missing some. The table has 75,000 to 100,000 clones, around nine tenths seen once; the top ten hold approximately 15%. The sample comprised peripheral blood. The rearrangement uses TRBV28 and TRBJ2-3; TRBD2 matches at 7 bases. This receptor was obtained from a human donor in a cohort sampled during active COVID-19. The CDR3 sequence is CASSLWGGPRDTQYF. The CDR3 DNA is TGTGCCAGCAGCCTGTGGGGAGGGCCAAGAGATACGCAGTATTTT.